The clone carrying this T cell receptor (beta chain) was counted many times. Antigen specificity is unknown. The data stem from a study of spatial heterogeneity in lung cancer. Findings of the study overall: How many expanded intratumoral alpha and beta TCRs were present tracked the tumor mutation count, which was a count of nonsynonymous mutations.

TCRdb passed the 5' RACE reads through MiXCR, listing each CDR3 protein once. The sample has 18,000 or so distinct CDR3 sequences, 6.5% seen once. Time point indicated: sample taken at primary tumor resection. Sequenced here: lung tumor tissue, sampled at surgery. The receptor was derived from a female donor with early-stage non-small cell lung cancer.

The CDR3 region has the DNA TGCGCCAGCAGCCCCGTTAGCGGGAGTGTCGGCAATGAGCAGTTCTTC. This sequence encodes CASSPVSGSVGNEQFF. The V call is TRBV5-1, the J call TRBJ2-1; 9 bases line up with TRBD2. Germline CDR1 and CDR2: SGHRS and YFSETQ. Trimming took 4 bases from V and 6 from J; bases not matched to a gene: 11. This CDR3 spans 16 amino acids.